The TCR beta chain described here comes from a study of cytomegalovirus exposure and HLA in healthy donors. The CDR3 extends over 15 amino acids. Germline loops: CDR1 KGHSH, CDR2 LQKENI. V lost 7 bases to trimming and J lost 5 bases; unmatched junction nucleotides: 9. The donors were members of the validation cohort, which comprised 120 subjects and was separate from the first cohort of roughly 700 subjects. Study-wide points: The authors listed 150 to 200 TCR beta chains as cytomegalovirus-associated.

Data came from immunoSEQ multiplex PCR; TCRdb stores just in-frame clones and leaves some out. The sample has 150,000 to 250,000 clones; approximately 80% are singletons. Comment on this clone: Its antigen is still unknown.

This sequence joins TRBV18 and TRBJ2-1; 9 bases are a match to TRBD2. This TCR was recovered from a woman in her 30s in good health and CMV-seropositive. Sequenced material: PBMCs. The CDR3 bases are TGTGCCAGCTATCCGAGCGGGAGGAATAACAATGAGCAGTTCTTC. As protein: CASYPSGRNNNEQFF.